This TCR beta chain derives from a study of T cells in Graves' hyperthyroidism and ophthalmopathy. Germline assignment: CDR1 SGHVT and CDR2 SQSDAQ. J was trimmed by 7 bases and V by 2 bases; bases with no gene match: 8. This CDR3 comprises 15 residues. Study-wide findings and caveats: A model using 13 V-J features told ophthalmopathy apart from stable hyperthyroidism. Most clonotypes expanded in the thyroid (above 0.001) were also present in blood. For ophthalmopathy, model prediction preceded onset by a median about 6.2 months.

Remarks on this clonotype: Its antigen is still unknown.

Amplification targeted TCR beta CDR3 regions from RNA transcripts. In the first-round RT-PCR of the TCR CDR3, the HTBI primer set was used. TCRdb fed the multiplex PCR reads into MiXCR, producing one record per CDR3 protein. The sample lists hundreds of thousands of distinct CDR3 sequences, about 45% occurring once. The sequenced sample consisted of peripheral blood or thyroid tissue (not recorded which). The sequence came from an adult man with Graves' disease, either hyperthyroidism or ophthalmopathy (not recorded which). V gene TRBV7-4 combines with J gene TRBJ1-5; 7 nucleotides match TRBD1. CDR3 sequence (DNA): TGTGCCAGCAGCTTACAGGGAGGGGGCGAACAGCCCCAGCATTTT. As protein: CASSLQGGGEQPQHF. Full variable domain (remainder filled in from reference TRBV7-4 and TRBJ1-5): GAGVSQSPRYKVAKRGRDVALRCDSISGHVTLYWYRQTLGQGSEVLTYSQSDAQRDKSGRPSGRFSAERPERSVSTLKIQRTEQGDSAVYLCASSLQGGGEQPQHFGDGTRLSIL.